The present TCR beta chain was sequenced within a study of cytomegalovirus exposure and HLA in healthy donors. Across the study: The study placed roughly four fifths of its roughly 400 genotyped donors in the Caucasian-associated ancestry cluster.

13 Jbeta primers and 60 Vbeta primers were used for the PCR. Some clones are missing from TCRdb's copy, which holds only in-frame ones; the method was immunoSEQ multiplex PCR. The profile shows 110,000 to 150,000 clones, around 77% of them singletons. With respect to this clone: What it recognizes is unknown.

The V and J ends lost 0 bases and 0 bases, in that order; junction bases with no gene match: 7. CDR3 length: 17 residues. Germline V gene sequence: CDR1 SGHRS, CDR2 YFSETQ. Findings and caveats of the study: Usually a TCR sequence was rare, but some public TCRs were found in many donors. Later analysis demonstrated an association between a missense DCLRE1C variant and TCR beta V- and J-gene trimming. A list of 150 or so TCR beta chains associated with cytomegalovirus was given.

The sample comprised PBMCs. This chain uses TRBV5-1 with TRBJ2-5; 8 bases are a match to TRBD2. This clonotype was sampled from a woman in her forties or fifties in good health and CMV-seronegative. CDR3 DNA: TGCGCCAGCAGCTTGGGTATGGCGGGGGGCAACCAAGAGACCCAGTACTTC. Translated, it gives CASSLGMAGGNQETQYF.